This T cell receptor (beta chain) was captured by sequencing in a study of shared clonotypes between healthy human individuals. Whole-study results and caveats: Sampling covered nothing but blood. Tissue TCR repertoires likely differ from those found in blood.

V lost 4 bases to trimming and J lost 8 bases, with 9 bases between them. Looked up from germline, CDR1 is MNHNY and CDR2 is SVGAGI (reference sequence). The length of the CDR3 is 12 residues. Sequenced by immunoSEQ multiplex PCR; TCRdb stores in-frame clones only, minus some. The sample holds about 1,500,000 clones; approximately 97% are singletons and the top ten take approximately 1.1%. Turning to this clone: Antigen: not known.

The specimen was naive CD4+ T cells sorted from blood. The subset was: CD45RA+ positively selected. V and J are TRBV6-6 and TRBJ2-1; no reliable D call. The source is a man aged 25-45 years in good health. CDR3 sequence (DNA): TGTGCCAGCAGTTCCGTCGACGATGAGCAGTTCTTC. It translates to CASSSVDDEQFF.